Sequencing of this T cell receptor beta chain was carried out in a study of human thymus T cells. Overall study results and limits: Among unrelated individuals, related research reported thymic repertoires that overlapped highly.

Note on this clone: What it recognizes is unknown.

Germline V gene sequence: CDR1 MGHRA, CDR2 YSYEKL. V dropped 6 bases and J dropped 0; count of bases not matched to a gene: 7. CDR3 length equals 15 residues. The protocol was immunoSEQ multiplex PCR, while the TCRdb copy is restricted to in-frame clones and leaves out a portion. This table has about 130,000 clones, over 85% appearing once. Resections from corrective heart surgery supplied the thymus tissue. Corrective surgery for congenital heart defects was being performed on the healthy Finnish infants who served as donors. The receptor was derived from a boy under two years old with a congenital heart defect but otherwise immunologically healthy. The chain uses TRBV4-1 and TRBJ2-7, with 8 bases identical to TRBD2. Sequenced input: thymus tissue. The CDR3 loop is CASSWATSDSYEQYF. CDR3 sequence (DNA): TGCGCCAGCAGTTGGGCGACTAGCGACTCCTACGAGCAGTACTTC.